These T cell receptor beta chains were read from a single sample in a study of T cell repertoires in cytomegalovirus infection. A single record per CDR3 protein comes from TCRdb applying MiXCR to the reads. The data show roughly 180,000 distinct CDR3 sequences, 20% to 25% seen once. These receptors have no known antigen. The material sequenced was CD8+ T cells from cultured PBMCs, taken from culture after CMV antigen stimulation. These receptors originate from a human donor in good health (CMV status not recorded). Some clones in this sample may be carry-over from other donors' samples. Each CDR3 is given with its conserved first and last residue. The order of the fields is J gene, clone size, D gene, V gene, CDR3 protein, CDR3 DNA. A D gene is named only where the DNA matches it firmly. Rows give clone size only sometimes, using once, few, many, or a class for an expanded clone.

j_gene: TRBJ2-7
abundance: few
d_gene: TRBD1
v_gene: TRBV7-9
CDR3aa: CASSPRTGRIHEQYF
CDR3nt: TGTGCCAGCAGCCCGAGGACAGGGAGGATCCACGAGCAGTACTTC

j_gene: TRBJ2-3
abundance: few
d_gene: NA
v_gene: TRBV12-3/TRBV12-4
CDR3aa: CAIPDRGTDTQYF
CDR3nt: TGTGCCATCCCGGACAGAGGCACAGATACGCAGTATTTT

j_gene: TRBJ2-7
abundance: few
d_gene: NA
v_gene: TRBV6-1
CDR3aa: CASSELGVDYEQYF
CDR3nt: TGTGCCAGCAGTGAATTGGGGGTCGACTACGAGCAGTACTTC

j_gene: TRBJ2-7
abundance: NA
d_gene: TRBD2
v_gene: TRBV13
CDR3aa: CASSSGGLGAYEQYF
CDR3nt: TGTGCCAGCAGCTCTGGGGGACTAGGTGCCTACGAGCAGTACTTC

j_gene: TRBJ2-7
abundance: NA
d_gene: NA
v_gene: TRBV12-3/TRBV12-4
CDR3aa: CASRRESYEQYF
CDR3nt: TGTGCCAGCAGGCGGGAATCCTACGAGCAGTACTTC

j_gene: TRBJ1-1
abundance: NA
d_gene: NA
v_gene: TRBV20-1
CDR3aa: CSAKPKGVNPKTEAFF
CDR3nt: TGCAGTGCGAAACCGAAGGGGGTTAACCCGAAGACTGAAGCTTTCTTT

j_gene: TRBJ2-5
abundance: NA
d_gene: NA
v_gene: TRBV28
CDR3aa: CASSPSEQVWETQYF
CDR3nt: TGTGCCAGCAGTCCCTCTGAACAAGTATGGGAGACCCAGTACTTC

j_gene: TRBJ2-1
abundance: NA
d_gene: TRBD1
v_gene: TRBV12-3/TRBV12-4
CDR3aa: CASRTGLRNEQFF
CDR3nt: TGTGCCAGCCGGACAGGGCTACGCAATGAGCAGTTCTTC

j_gene: TRBJ1-1
abundance: many
d_gene: NA
v_gene: TRBV6-5
CDR3aa: CASSYGGTEAFF
CDR3nt: TGTGCCAGCAGTTATGGGGGCACTGAAGCTTTCTTT

j_gene: TRBJ1-2
abundance: few
d_gene: NA
v_gene: TRBV12-3/TRBV12-4
CDR3aa: CASAVGDYGYTF
CDR3nt: TGTGCCAGTGCCGTCGGGGATTATGGCTACACCTTC

j_gene: TRBJ1-4
abundance: NA
d_gene: NA
v_gene: TRBV7-9
CDR3aa: CASSLATSTNEKLFF
CDR3nt: TGTGCCAGCAGCTTAGCGACCTCAACTAATGAAAAACTGTTTTTT

j_gene: TRBJ2-5
abundance: NA
d_gene: NA
v_gene: TRBV7-9
CDR3aa: CASSSPREQETQYF
CDR3nt: TGTGCCAGCAGCTCTCCTCGGGAACAAGAGACCCAGTACTTC

j_gene: TRBJ1-1
abundance: few
d_gene: TRBD1
v_gene: TRBV27
CDR3aa: CASKPGQMNTEAFF
CDR3nt: TGTGCCAGCAAACCGGGACAGATGAACACTGAAGCTTTCTTT

j_gene: TRBJ2-7
abundance: NA
d_gene: NA
v_gene: TRBV7-2
CDR3aa: CASSFSVQRVSYEQYF
CDR3nt: TGTGCCAGCAGTTTTAGCGTCCAGCGGGTTTCCTACGAGCAGTACTTC

j_gene: TRBJ1-1
abundance: NA
d_gene: NA
v_gene: TRBV7-6
CDR3aa: CASSLAPTGTEAFF
CDR3nt: TGTGCCAGCAGCTTAGCCCCGACGGGAACTGAAGCTTTCTTT

j_gene: TRBJ1-1
abundance: few
d_gene: NA
v_gene: TRBV5-4
CDR3aa: CASSPSGGLEAFF
CDR3nt: TGTGCCAGCAGCCCTTCAGGTGGCCTTGAAGCTTTCTTT

j_gene: TRBJ1-1
abundance: few
d_gene: NA
v_gene: TRBV7-8
CDR3aa: CASSHPYASMNTEAFF
CDR3nt: TGTGCCAGCAGCCACCCCTACGCTTCGATGAACACTGAAGCTTTCTTT